This T cell receptor (beta chain) was obtained from a study of T cell changes during pregnancy in multiple sclerosis. A few counts support this clone. This CDR3 is 16 amino acids long. CDR1 is MNHNY and CDR2 is SVGAGI in the germline V gene (reference sequence). The J segment lost 1 base and the V segment lost 2 bases, leaving 3 bases of the junction unmatched. Produced via immunoSEQ multiplex PCR; TCRdb's table is partial and in-frame only. The sample carries about 40,000 clones, approximately 94% recorded once. The chain combines TRBV6-6 with TRBJ2-3; 10 nucleotides match TRBD1. The source material was peripheral blood, sampled in the third trimester of pregnancy. This clonotype originated in a female donor with multiple sclerosis, enrolled in a pregnancy study. The DNA for the CDR3 is TGTGCCAGCAGTTACACGACAGGGGGCGGCACAGATACGCAGTATTTT. Translated: CASSYTTGGGTDTQYF.